This TCR beta chain was identified during a study of regulatory T cells in long-lasting Graves disease. General observations from the study: Graves' patients with persistent disease showed TCR diversity lower than patients newly diagnosed. The sample size was small, and this may have reduced accuracy.

The time point was: newly diagnosed GD, antithyroid drugs for less than 3 months. PBMC RNA was the source of the TCR library. CDR3 length equals 15 residues. The V and J ends lost 6 bases and 9 bases, in that order; junction bases with no gene match: 16. Germline V lookup: CDR1 SGHKS, CDR2 YYEKEE (reference sequence). There are many counts of this clonotype. As yet, its antigen is unknown. iRepertoire HTBI primers and Arm-PCR of CDR3 regions built TCR beta libraries. A single record per CDR3 protein comes from TCRdb applying MiXCR to the multiplex PCR reads. The sample contains approximately 490,000 distinct CDR3 sequences, roughly 17% of which appear only once. This sample also appeared in a second study, on T cells in Graves' hyperthyroidism and ophthalmopathy. That source notes: An initial round of RT-PCR targeting the TCR CDR3 relied on the HTBI primer set.

Sequenced material: peripheral blood mononuclear cells (PBMCs), taken at new diagnosis, from a patient treated with antithyroid drugs. The V call is TRBV5-5, the J call TRBJ2-7; 9 nucleotides line up with TRBD1. The clonotype originates from a man aged 40-49 years with Graves disease. The DNA for the CDR3 is TGTGCCAGCACCCCTCCGGGACAGGGATCCCTTGGGCAGTACTTC. Amino acid sequence: CASTPPGQGSLGQYF.